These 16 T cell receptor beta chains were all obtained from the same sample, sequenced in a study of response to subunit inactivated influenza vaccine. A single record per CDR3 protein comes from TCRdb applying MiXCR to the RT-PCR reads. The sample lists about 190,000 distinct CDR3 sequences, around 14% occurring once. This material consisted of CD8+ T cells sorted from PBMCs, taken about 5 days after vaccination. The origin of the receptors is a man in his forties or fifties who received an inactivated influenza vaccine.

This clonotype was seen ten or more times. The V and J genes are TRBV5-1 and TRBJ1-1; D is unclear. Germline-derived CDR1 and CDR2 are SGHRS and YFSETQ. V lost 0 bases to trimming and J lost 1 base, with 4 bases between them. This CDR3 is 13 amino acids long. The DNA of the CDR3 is TGCGCCAGCAGCTTGGGAGAGAACACTGAAGCTTTCTTT. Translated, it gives CASSLGENTEAFF.

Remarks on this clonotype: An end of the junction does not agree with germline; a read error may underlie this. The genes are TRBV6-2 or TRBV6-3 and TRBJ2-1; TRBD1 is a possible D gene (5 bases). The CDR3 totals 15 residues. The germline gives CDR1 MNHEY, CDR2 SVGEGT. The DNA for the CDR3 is TGTGTCAGCAGCATCCTAGGGGCTCCCTACAATGAGCAGTTCTTC. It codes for CVSSILGAPYNEQFF.

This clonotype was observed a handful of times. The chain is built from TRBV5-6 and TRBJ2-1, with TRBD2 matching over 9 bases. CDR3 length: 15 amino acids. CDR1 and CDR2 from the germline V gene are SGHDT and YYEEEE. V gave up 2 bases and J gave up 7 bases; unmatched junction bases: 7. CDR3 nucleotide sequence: TGTGCCAGCAGCTTAGCGGGGACTAGCCTGAATGAGCAGTTCTTC. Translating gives CASSLAGTSLNEQFF.

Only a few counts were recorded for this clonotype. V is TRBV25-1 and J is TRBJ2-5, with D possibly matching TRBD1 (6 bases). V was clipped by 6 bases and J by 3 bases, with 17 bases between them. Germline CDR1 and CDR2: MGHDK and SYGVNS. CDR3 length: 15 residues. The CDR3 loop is CASSKHTGTEETQYF. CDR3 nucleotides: TGTGCCAGCAGCAAACATACAGGGACCGAAGAGACCCAGTACTTC.

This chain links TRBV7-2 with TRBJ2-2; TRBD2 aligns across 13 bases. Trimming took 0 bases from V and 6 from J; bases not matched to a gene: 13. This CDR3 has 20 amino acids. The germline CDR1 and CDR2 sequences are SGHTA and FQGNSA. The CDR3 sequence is CASSLAWTSGRTITPGELFF. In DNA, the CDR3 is TGTGCCAGCAGCTTAGCTTGGACTAGCGGGAGAACTATAACACCCGGGGAGCTGTTTTTT. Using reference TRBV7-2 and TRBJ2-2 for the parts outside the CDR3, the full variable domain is GAGVSQSPSNKVTEKGKDVELRCDPISGHTALYWYRQSLGQGLEFLIYFQGNSAPDKSGLPSDRFSAERTGGSVSTLTIQRTQQEDSAVYLCASSLAWTSGRTITPGELFFGEGSRLTVL.

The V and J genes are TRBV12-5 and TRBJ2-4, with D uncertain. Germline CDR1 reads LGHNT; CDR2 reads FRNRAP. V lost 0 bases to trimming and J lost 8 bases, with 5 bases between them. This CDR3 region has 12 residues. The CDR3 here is CASGLVKDIQYF. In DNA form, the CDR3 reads TGTGCTAGTGGTTTGGTAAAAGACATTCAGTACTTC.

CDR3 nucleotides: TGTGCCAGCAGTGAAGTGGGGACAGGGCTCCCCTACGAGCAGTACTTC. It codes for CASSEVGTGLPYEQYF. V is TRBV2 and J is TRBJ2-7; 9 bases agree with TRBD1. Per the germline V gene, CDR1 is SNHLY and CDR2 is FYNNEI. V lost 1 base to trimming and J lost 2 bases; unmatched junction nucleotides: 6. The CDR3 is 16 residues long. The entire variable domain, with the rest obtained from reference TRBV2 and TRBJ2-7, is as follows: EPEVTQTPSHQVTQMGQEVILRCVPISNHLYFYWYRQILGQKVEFLVSFYNNEISEKSEIFDDQFSVERPDGSNFTLKIRSTKLEDSAMYFCASSEVGTGLPYEQYFGPGTRLTVT.

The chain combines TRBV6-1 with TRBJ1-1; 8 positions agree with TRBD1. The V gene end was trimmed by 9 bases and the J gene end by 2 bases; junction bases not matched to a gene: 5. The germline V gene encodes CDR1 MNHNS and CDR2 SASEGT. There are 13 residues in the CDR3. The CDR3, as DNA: TGTGCCAGTTCGACAGGGGAAAACACTGAAGCTTTCTTT. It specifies CASSTGENTEAFF.

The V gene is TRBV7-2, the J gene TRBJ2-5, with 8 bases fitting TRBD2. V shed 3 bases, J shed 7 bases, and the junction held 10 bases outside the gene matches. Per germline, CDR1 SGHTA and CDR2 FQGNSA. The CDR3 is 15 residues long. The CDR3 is CASSFYSGVSGTQYF. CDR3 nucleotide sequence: TGTGCCAGCAGCTTTTATAGCGGGGTCTCGGGGACCCAGTACTTC.

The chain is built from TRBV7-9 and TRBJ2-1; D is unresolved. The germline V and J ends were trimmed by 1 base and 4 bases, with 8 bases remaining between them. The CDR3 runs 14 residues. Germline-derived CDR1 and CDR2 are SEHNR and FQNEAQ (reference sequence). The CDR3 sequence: CASSLDGRYNEQFF. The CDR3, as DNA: TGTGCCAGCAGCTTAGATGGCCGTTACAATGAGCAGTTCTTC.

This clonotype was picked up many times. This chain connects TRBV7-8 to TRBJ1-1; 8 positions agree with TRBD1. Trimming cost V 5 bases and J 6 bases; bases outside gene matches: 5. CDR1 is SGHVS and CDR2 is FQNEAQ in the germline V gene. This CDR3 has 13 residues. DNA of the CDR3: TGTGCCAGCAGCGAGGGACAGGACCCTGAAGCTTTCTTT. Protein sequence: CASSEGQDPEAFF.

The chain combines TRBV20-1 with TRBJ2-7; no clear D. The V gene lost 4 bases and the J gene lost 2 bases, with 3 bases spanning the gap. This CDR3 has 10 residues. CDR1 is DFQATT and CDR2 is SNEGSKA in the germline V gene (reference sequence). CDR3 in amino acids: CSATPYEQYF. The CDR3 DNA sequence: TGCAGTGCTACCCCCTACGAGCAGTACTTC.

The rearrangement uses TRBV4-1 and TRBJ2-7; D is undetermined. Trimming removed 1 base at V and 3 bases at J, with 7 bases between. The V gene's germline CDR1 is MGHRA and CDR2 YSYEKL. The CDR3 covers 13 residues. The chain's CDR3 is CASSQVQDYEQYF. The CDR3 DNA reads TGCGCCAGCAGCCAAGTCCAGGACTACGAGCAGTACTTC.

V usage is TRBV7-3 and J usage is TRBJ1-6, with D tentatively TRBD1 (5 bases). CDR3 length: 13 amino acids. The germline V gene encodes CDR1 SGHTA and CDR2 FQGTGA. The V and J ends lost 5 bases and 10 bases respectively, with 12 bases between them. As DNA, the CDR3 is TGTGCCAGCAGCAAATACCGGGACTCACCCCTCCACTTT. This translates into CASSKYRDSPLHF.

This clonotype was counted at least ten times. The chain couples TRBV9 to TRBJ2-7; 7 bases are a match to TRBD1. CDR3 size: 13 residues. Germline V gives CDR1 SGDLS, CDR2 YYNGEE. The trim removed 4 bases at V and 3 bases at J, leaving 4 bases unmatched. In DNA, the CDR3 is TGTGCCAGCAGCCCCCGACAGGGCTACGAGCAGTACTTC. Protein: CASSPRQGYEQYF.

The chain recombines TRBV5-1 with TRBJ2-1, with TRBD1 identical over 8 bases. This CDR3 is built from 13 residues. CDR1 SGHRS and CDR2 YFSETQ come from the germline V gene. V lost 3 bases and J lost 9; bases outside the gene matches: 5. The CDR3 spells CASSWTGSGEQFF. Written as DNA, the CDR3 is TGCGCCAGCAGCTGGACAGGGTCGGGTGAGCAGTTCTTC.